What follows are 5 T cell receptor beta chains derived from one specimen sequenced in a study of T cell repertoires in cytomegalovirus infection. Their target antigens are unknown. Using its own MiXCR run on the reads, TCRdb lists one record per CDR3 protein. This table holds 700,000 to 950,000 distinct CDR3 sequences, approximately 29% found once. Source: cultured CD8+ T cells from PBMCs, taken from culture after CMV antigen stimulation. The source is a human donor in good health (CMV status not recorded). Some clones in this sample may be carry-over from other donors' samples.

The V and J genes are TRBV7-6 and TRBJ1-5; a possible D gene is TRBD1 (6 bases). The CDR3 is 16 amino acids. The V and J ends lost 5 bases and 4 bases respectively, with 18 bases between them. Germline assignment: CDR1 SGHVS and CDR2 FNYEAQ. The CDR3 DNA follows: TGTGCCAGCAGCCCGGAGCAGGGGAACTTTAATCAGCCCCAGCATTTT. As protein: CASSPEQGNFNQPQHF.

This clonotype was counted at least ten times. The chain carries TRBV6-1 and TRBJ2-3; possibly TRBD1 for D (5 bases). This CDR3 has 13 residues. CDR1 is MNHNS, CDR2 SASEGT, per germline. V was shortened by 4 bases and J by 4 bases, with 9 bases between the two germline ends. The CDR3 spells CASSGQGSDTQYF. The DNA of the CDR3 is TGTGCCAGCAGTGGCCAGGGTTCAGATACGCAGTATTTT.

This chain links TRBV4-2 with TRBJ2-7; 8 bases agree with TRBD1. The CDR3 length is 18 residues. The V and J ends lost 5 bases and 0 bases, in that order; junction bases with no gene match: 15. CDR1 is LGHNA, CDR2 YNFKEQ, per germline. CDR3 region: CASSFFPPGQVSSYEQYF. DNA for the CDR3: TGTGCCAGCAGCTTCTTCCCCCCGGGACAGGTTAGCTCCTACGAGCAGTACTTC.

On this clonotype itself: This may be a read error, as it is one base from a much larger clone. V and J are TRBV15 and TRBJ1-1; D unresolved. Trimming removed 5 bases from V and 3 bases from J, with 7 bases in between. The CDR3 is 12 residues long. CDR1 and CDR2 from the germline V gene are LNHNV and YYDKDF (reference sequence). This CDR3 is CATSPPDTEAFF. The CDR3 nucleotides are TGTGCCACCAGCCCCCCGGACACTGAAGCTTTCTTT. The full variable domain, its missing parts supplied by reference TRBV15 and TRBJ1-1, is DAMVIQNPRYQVTQFGKPVTLSCSQTLNHNVMYWYQQKSSQAPKLLFHYYDKDFNNEADTPDNFQSRRPNTSFCFLDIRSPGLGDTAMYLCATSPPDTEAFFGQGTRLTVV.

The V gene is TRBV10-3, the J gene TRBJ1-1, with 12 bases that match TRBD1. This CDR3 is built from 21 residues. The V gene's germline CDR1 is ENHRY and CDR2 SYGVKD. After removal of 2 bases from V and 0 bases from J, the junction contained 16 bases not matched to a gene. In DNA, the CDR3 is TGTGCCATCAGTGAGGGAACCCGGGACAGGGGGCTTGCGGAGCTGAACACTGAAGCTTTCTTT. This gives the protein CAISEGTRDRGLAELNTEAFF.